This T cell receptor (beta chain) comes out of a study of molecular identifiers for immune sequencing clone quantification. About the study: Replicate RNA came from roughly 18,000 or 92,000 naive CD8 cells and was split five ways, and four parts were sequenced.

MiXCR, applied by TCRdb to the PCR reads, yields one record per CDR3 protein. The profile shows tens of thousands of distinct CDR3 sequences, 15% to 20% of them singletons. For naive CD8 T cells, sorting used the CD8+CD4-CCR7+CD45RA+ phenotype. Germline V gives CDR1 LNHNV, CDR2 YYDKDF (reference sequence). V lost 5 bases to trimming and J lost 7 bases, with 14 bases between them. CDR3 length equals 14 residues. The specimen was naive CD8+ T cells from blood, with Jurkat cell RNA spiked in. Subset meaning: FACS-sorted CD8+CD4-CCR7+CD45RA+ naive T cells. This TCR came from a human donor in good health. Some libraries in this study had Jurkat cell RNA spiked in. This chain links TRBV15 with TRBJ2-2; no clear D gene. The CDR3 region has the DNA TGTGCCACCAGCGCCACGAATCCCCGCGGGGAGCTGTTTTTT. It is translated as CATSATNPRGELFF.